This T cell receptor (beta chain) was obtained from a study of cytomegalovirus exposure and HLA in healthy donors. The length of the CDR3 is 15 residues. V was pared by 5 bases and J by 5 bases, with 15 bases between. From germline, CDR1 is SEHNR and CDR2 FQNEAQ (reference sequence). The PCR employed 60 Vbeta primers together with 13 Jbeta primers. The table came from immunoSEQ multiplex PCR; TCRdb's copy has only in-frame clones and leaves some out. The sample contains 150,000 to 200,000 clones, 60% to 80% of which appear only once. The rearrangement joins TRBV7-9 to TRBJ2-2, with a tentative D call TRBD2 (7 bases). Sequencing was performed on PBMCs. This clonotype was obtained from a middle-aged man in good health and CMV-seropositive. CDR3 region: CASSQLGGQTGELFF. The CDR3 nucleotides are TGTGCCAGCAGCCAACTGGGGGGGCAAACCGGGGAGCTGTTTTTT.